The next 14 T cell receptor beta chains were all read from a single sample in a study of CD8 T cells in Susac syndrome. The RNA input was about 0.5 to 1 ug, and it was reverse transcribed with random hexamers. From the immunoSEQ multiplex PCR reads, TCRdb called clonotypes with MiXCR, one entry per CDR3 protein. The repertoire consists of 160,000 or so distinct CDR3 sequences, with 95% occurring once and the leading ten covering about 0.15%. The source material was CD8+ T cells from PBMCs. These receptors were taken from a human donor with multiple sclerosis.

This chain joins TRBV20-1 and TRBJ1-5; TRBD1 might be the D (5 bases). The CDR3 covers 13 residues. V was clipped by 6 bases and J by 6 bases, with 15 bases between them. Germline CDR1 DFQATT, CDR2 SNEGSKA (reference sequence). The CDR3 DNA reads TGCAGTGCGGGGGGGTGGGATGGTCAGCCCCAGCATTTT. Translated, it gives CSAGGWDGQPQHF.

The J gene is TRBJ2-1, the V gene TRBV20-1, with 9 bases lining up with TRBD2. V lost 1 base and J lost 0; bases outside the gene matches: 7. CDR1 and CDR2 from the germline V gene are DFQATT and SNEGSKA (reference sequence). The CDR3 covers 17 residues. CDR3 in amino acids: CSARVPTSGSSYNEQFF. In nucleotides, the CDR3 is TGCAGTGCTAGAGTCCCGACTAGCGGTAGCTCCTACAATGAGCAGTTCTTC.

The rearrangement links TRBV29-1 to TRBJ2-3, with D unclear. This CDR3 spans 12 amino acids. Deletions cut 5 bases from V and 4 bases from J, with 10 bases between. Germline V lookup: CDR1 SQVTM, CDR2 ANQGSEA. The CDR3 bases are TGCAGCGTTCTCGAGTGGGCAGATACGCAGTATTTT. This translates into CSVLEWADTQYF.

This clonotype showed up just once. The chain employs TRBV27 and TRBJ2-1; the D is unclear. Germline values: CDR1 MNHEY, CDR2 SMNVEV (reference sequence). Trimming pared 5 bases from V and 8 bases from J, leaving 13 bases between. The CDR3 runs to 13 residues. The CDR3 bases are TGTGCCAGCAGTCCCCGCGTCAGACATGAGCAGTTCTTC. Encoded protein: CASSPRVRHEQFF.

This clonotype came up once. The chain couples TRBV20-1 to TRBJ1-1; a weak D match, TRBD1 (5 bases). This CDR3 region has 15 residues. The V end was cut by 2 bases, the J end by 3 bases, with 16 bases between. Germline assignment: CDR1 DFQATT and CDR2 SNEGSKA (reference sequence). CDR3 sequence (DNA): TGCAGTGCTAGATTAACAACTGGGGGGGACACTGAAGCTTTCTTT. Residues: CSARLTTGGDTEAFF.

The chain links TRBV6-5 to TRBJ2-5, with D possibly being TRBD2 (5 bases). This CDR3 spans 16 amino acids. CDR1 and CDR2 from the germline V gene are MNHEY and SVGAGI. The V end lost 5 bases, the J end lost 3 bases, and 19 bases lay between the germline ends. CDR3 loop: CASSTSTIVMKETQYF. The CDR3 region has the DNA TGTGCCAGCAGTACCTCGACTATCGTGATGAAAGAGACCCAGTACTTC.

V and J are TRBV12-3 or TRBV12-4 and TRBJ2-3, with D perhaps TRBD2 (6 bases). CDR3 length: 14 residues. V dropped 2 bases and J dropped 4 bases, with 10 bases sitting between them. The CDR3 region has the DNA TGTGCCAGCAGTTTACCCCCTAGCGCAGATACGCAGTATTTT. Translating gives CASSLPPSADTQYF.

The V gene is TRBV5-1, the J gene TRBJ2-7; D ambiguous. This CDR3 region has 13 residues. Trimming took off 4 bases at V and 5 bases at J, with 13 bases between the two ends. The germline gives CDR1 SGHRS, CDR2 YFSETQ. CDR3 sequence: CASSHVPEDEQYF. In DNA form, the CDR3 reads TGCGCCAGCAGCCACGTCCCAGAGGACGAGCAGTACTTC.

The rearrangement uses TRBV9 and TRBJ1-2, with D possibly being TRBD1 (5 bases). V lost 5 bases and J 2 bases, leaving 7 bases between the germline ends. The CDR3 has 12 amino acids. Germline CDR1 SGDLS, CDR2 YYNGEE. The CDR3 coding sequence is TGTGCCAGCAGTCCAGGGAACTATGGCTACACCTTC. Amino acid sequence: CASSPGNYGYTF.

The chain's CDR3 is CASSEAGYEQYV. CDR3 in DNA: TGCGCCAGCAGTGAAGCAGGCTACGAGCAGTACGTC. The chain couples TRBV10-2 to TRBJ2-7, with D unclear. The CDR3 has 12 residues. The V and J ends lost 3 bases and 3 bases respectively, with 6 bases between them. Looked up from germline, CDR1 is WSHSY and CDR2 is SAAADI.

This clonotype was observed a single time. This sequence joins TRBV6-1 and TRBJ2-2; D ambiguous. There are 15 residues in the CDR3. CDR1 MNHNS and CDR2 SASEGT come from the germline V gene. Between the trimmed V and J ends, which lost 6 bases and 5 bases, there was a span of 16 bases. The CDR3 DNA reads TGTGCCAGCAGAGGCGCTTGGTCTAGGACCGGGGAGCTGTTTTTT. Protein: CASRGAWSRTGELFF.

The table lists this clonotype with a count of one. The rearrangement links TRBV7-8 to TRBJ2-3; 13 bases line up with TRBD2. Germline V gives CDR1 SGHVS, CDR2 FQNEAQ. Germline trimming cut 3 bases from V and 2 bases from J; bases unmatched to any gene: 2. The CDR3 has 16 residues. The CDR3 loop reads CASSLTSGGNTDTQYF. The CDR3 nucleotides read TGTGCCAGCAGCTTGACTAGCGGGGGGAACACAGATACGCAGTATTTT.

CDR3 nucleotide sequence: TGTGCCAGCAGAGCTTACAGGGAGAACTACGAGCAGTACTTC. Its protein product is CASRAYRENYEQYF. The rearrangement joins TRBV2 to TRBJ2-7; tentatively, D is TRBD1 (6 bases). Trimming stripped 6 bases from V and 3 bases from J, with 15 bases between. The CDR3 has 14 amino acids. From germline, CDR1 is SNHLY and CDR2 FYNNEI.

The chain is built from TRBV29-1 and TRBJ2-1; D tentatively reads TRBD1 or TRBD2 (5 bases each). V was cut by 8 bases and J by 2 bases, with 19 bases left in between. There are 15 residues in the CDR3. Germline values: CDR1 SQVTM, CDR2 ANQGSEA. DNA of the CDR3: TGCAGCTCCACCGGGGACCAAACAACCTACAATGAGCAGTTCTTC. Translation: CSSTGDQTTYNEQFF.